Given below is one T cell receptor (beta chain) in context. The antigen is unknown. Unique molecular identifiers were attached to individual cDNA molecules within the library. TCRdb recomputed calls from the RACE reads with MiXCR, one row per CDR3 protein. The table lists some 350,000 distinct CDR3 sequences, around 6.9% of them singletons. The data originate from a study of human T cells and chemical hapten exposure. General study points: TCRs whose frequency exceeded 1 in 1000 remained the same following DPC sensitization.

Germline V gene data show CDR1 as MGHRA and CDR2 as YSYEKL. V lost 6 bases and J lost 4, with 15 bases in between. The CDR3 sequence is 15 residues long. Time point denoted: patch test 1, 2 weeks after DPC sensitization. Treatment described: therapeutic diphenylcyclopropenone sensitization with weekly scalp DPC. Researchers sampled blood before each patch test went on. Extraction yielded total RNA from whole blood (unfractionated). The origin of this receptor is a woman between 18 and 30 years old with alopecia areata. Some clones in this sample may be carry-over from other donors' samples. This specimen was whole blood, taken in connection with sensitization to the hapten diphenylcyclopropenone (DPC). The chain has TRBV4-1 and TRBJ1-4, with D perhaps matching TRBD1 (6 bases). For the CDR3, the DNA is TGCGCCAGCAGAGCGCTTGGGACAAGTAATGAAAAACTGTTTTTT. Translating it yields CASRALGTSNEKLFF.